This TCR beta chain came from a study of vaccination and CD4 T cells after COVID-19. Looking at the study overall: A median of around 70 days (range 14 to 241) separated dose two from the taking of post-vaccine samples.

The Oncomine TCR Beta short-read assay sequenced DNA from cultured CD4+ T cells. From cultured CD4+ T cells, genomic DNA was extracted. TCRdb processed the PCR reads anew with MiXCR; each CDR3 protein has one entry. Among some 13,000 distinct CDR3 sequences listed, about two fifths were seen once. The sample holds a few counts of this clonotype. Its antigen is unknown. Treatment in this sample: 10-day PBMC culture with coronavirus spike peptide pools or control peptides (ViraFEST assay). Trimming took 4 bases from V and 1 from J, leaving 13 bases between them. The germline V gene has CDR1 MNHEY and CDR2 SVGAGI. The CDR3 is made up of 15 amino acids.

This sequence originates from a human donor who had recovered from COVID-19. This chain connects TRBV6-5 to TRBJ2-5; a weak D match, TRBD1 (5 bases). Sequencing was performed on CD4+ T cells from blood, cultured in vitro, taken before SARS-CoV-2 vaccination. The CDR3 DNA follows: TGTGCCAGCAGTTCCGTCAGGACACCCCAAGAGACCCAGTACTTC. The encoded protein is CASSSVRTPQETQYF.